The clone carrying this TCR beta chain has a single count. Antigen specificity is unknown. The entry originates in a study of cytomegalovirus exposure and HLA in healthy donors. Overall study: Of all 400 or so donors who were genotyped, around 79% belonged to the Caucasian-associated ancestry cluster.

Study observations and caveats: Several of the most significant clusters appeared, in a later analysis, to be linked to common viral pathogens. An analysis done earlier found most TCR beta V segments productive about 87% or about 30% of the time. Among TCR beta chains, those listed as cytomegalovirus-associated numbered over 150.

The PCR employed 60 Vbeta primers together with 13 Jbeta primers. TCRdb's copy holds only in-frame clones and misses some; the assay was immunoSEQ multiplex PCR. The repertoire has 250,000 or so clones, 92% of them found once; the top ten carry 1.5% to 2%. The V end was cut by 5 bases, the J end by 2 bases, with 11 bases between. Germline V lookup: CDR1 SGHNT, CDR2 YYREEE (reference sequence). CDR3 length: 14 amino acids. V usage is TRBV5-4 and J usage is TRBJ1-3, with D possibly matching TRBD1 (5 bases). The sequencing input was PBMCs. The clonotype comes from a girl aged 2-15 years in good health and CMV-seronegative. CDR3 region: CASSLQGTGNTIYF. CDR3 sequence (DNA): TGTGCCAGCAGTCTCCAGGGTACTGGAAACACCATATATTTT.